The 30 T cell receptor beta chains reported below all come from one sample, sequenced in a study of blood T cell repertoires in COVID-19. Profiling relied on immunoSEQ multiplex PCR, and the TCRdb table lists in-frame clones only, not all of them. The sample includes 25,000 to 35,000 clones, around nine tenths seen only once; the top ten take approximately 12%. Sample: peripheral blood. The source is a human donor in a cohort sampled during active COVID-19.

The chain joins TRBV6-4 to TRBJ1-2; 8 bases align to TRBD1. Germline trimming cut 4 bases from V and 2 bases from J; bases unmatched to any gene: 6. Germline V gives CDR1 MRHNA, CDR2 SNTAGT. The CDR3 extends over 15 amino acids. The CDR3 DNA reads TGTGCCAGCAGTGCCCAGGGGGCATCGAACTATGGCTACACCTTC. Translating it yields CASSAQGASNYGYTF.

This clone occurred once. The genes are TRBV6-1 and TRBJ2-7; TRBD2 aligns across 10 bases. V lost 3 bases, J lost 5 bases, and 4 bases stayed unmatched. The V gene's germline CDR1 is MNHNS and CDR2 SASEGT. The CDR3 consists of 14 residues. This CDR3 is CASSDLAGAHEQYF. DNA of the CDR3: TGTGCCAGCAGTGACCTAGCGGGAGCCCACGAGCAGTACTTC.

The chain has TRBV7-2 and TRBJ2-7, with D unresolved. CDR1 is SGHTA and CDR2 is FQGNSA in the germline V gene. CDR3 size: 11 residues. Trimming pared 6 bases from V and 2 bases from J, leaving 5 bases between. CDR3 in DNA: TGTGCCAGCAGATCAACCTACGAGCAGTACTTC. This sequence encodes CASRSTYEQYF. Combining the CDR3 with reference TRBV7-2 and TRBJ2-7 gives the whole variable domain GAGVSQSPSNKVTEKGKDVELRCDPISGHTALYWYRQSLGQGLEFLIYFQGNSAPDKSGLPSDRFSAERTGGSVSTLTIQRTQQEDSAVYLCASRSTYEQYFGPGTRLTVT.

The chain is built from TRBV5-6 and TRBJ2-1, with D perhaps matching TRBD2 (6 bases). The CDR3 totals 14 residues. Germline CDR1 reads SGHDT; CDR2 reads YYEEEE. V was pared by 7 bases and J by 0 bases, with 11 bases between. CDR3 loop: CASRRGSSYNEQFF. CDR3 coding DNA: TGTGCCAGCCGCCGGGGGAGCTCCTACAATGAGCAGTTCTTC.

The V gene is TRBV4-2, the J gene TRBJ2-6, with D maybe TRBD1 (6 bases). The CDR3 is made up of 19 amino acids. V shed 1 base and J shed 0 bases, with 16 bases lying between them. The germline V gene has CDR1 LGHNA and CDR2 YNFKEQ. The CDR3 DNA is TGTGCCAGCAGCCAAGCCCACAGGGAGTATATCTCTGGGGCCAACGTCCTGACTTTC. Translation gives CASSQAHREYISGANVLTF.

The J gene is TRBJ2-7, the V gene TRBV4-3; TRBD2 agrees at 10 bases. J gave up 6 bases and V 2 bases, and 10 bases lay outside the gene matches. Per the germline V gene, CDR1 is LGHNA and CDR2 is YSLEER. CDR3 length: 16 residues. The CDR3 coding sequence is TGCGCCAGCAGCCAACTAACCGGGACTAGCGTCTCCGAGCAGTACTTC. Translation: CASSQLTGTSVSEQYF.

This clone was picked up one time. The rearrangement uses TRBV14 and TRBJ1-2; TRBD1 matches at 9 bases. CDR3 length: 14 amino acids. Germline CDR1 SGHDN, CDR2 FVKESK. Trimming at V came to 4 bases and at J to 3 bases, leaving 3 bases not matched to a gene. The CDR3 DNA follows: TGTGCCAGCAGCCCGACAGGGGGGTACTATGGCTACACCTTC. Translated: CASSPTGGYYGYTF.

The chain uses TRBV7-8 and TRBJ2-1; 7 nucleotides align to TRBD2. Germline V CDR1 and CDR2: SGHVS, FQNEAQ. V lost 1 base and J lost 8; bases outside the gene matches: 11. This CDR3 contains 16 residues. CDR3 DNA: TGTGCCAGCAGCTTAGTTGTCCGCGGGAGTGTTGATGAGCAGTTCTTC. Protein product: CASSLVVRGSVDEQFF. The full variable domain, with the rest looked up from reference TRBV7-8 and TRBJ2-1, is GAGVSQSPRYKVAKRGQDVALRCDPISGHVSLFWYQQALGQGPEFLTYFQNEAQLDKSGLPSDRFFAERPEGSVSTLKIQRTQQEDSAVYLCASSLVVRGSVDEQFFGPGTRLTVL.

The chain links TRBV9 to TRBJ2-7, with 8 nucleotides matching TRBD1. Germline V gene lookup returns CDR1 SGDLS and CDR2 YYNGEE. V was pared by 0 bases and J by 2 bases, with 4 bases of the junction left unmatched. The CDR3 is 15 residues long. The CDR3 here is CASSVAKTGAYEQYF. In DNA form, the CDR3 reads TGTGCCAGCAGCGTAGCGAAGACAGGGGCCTACGAGCAGTACTTC.

In this sample, this clone turned up once. The chain has TRBV7-6 and TRBJ2-1; possibly TRBD1 for D (5 bases). CDR1 is SGHVS and CDR2 is FNYEAQ in the germline V gene. V gave up 2 bases and J gave up 4 bases, with 9 bases separating them. There are 14 residues in the CDR3. The CDR3 region has the DNA TGTGCCAGCAGCTTATTGACAGCTTACAATGAGCAGTTCTTC. Translation gives CASSLLTAYNEQFF.

V gene TRBV29-1 combines with J gene TRBJ2-1; 7 bases agree with TRBD2. The J segment lost 7 bases and the V segment lost 5 bases, leaving 5 bases of the junction unmatched. Germline CDR1 SQVTM, CDR2 ANQGSEA. CDR3 size: 12 residues. The CDR3 loop is CSVLREMNEQFF. CDR3 DNA: TGCAGCGTTCTGCGGGAGATGAATGAGCAGTTCTTC.

The V call is TRBV28, the J call TRBJ2-5, with D possibly matching TRBD2 (6 bases). The germline CDR1 and CDR2 sequences are MDHEN and SYDVKM. This CDR3 is 14 amino acids long. The ends were cut back, 5 bases at V and 3 bases at J, with 13 bases in the middle. CDR3 nucleotides: TGTGCCAGCAGTCCCCGACTAGAAGAAGAGACCCAGTACTTC. Translation: CASSPRLEEETQYF.

This clone has just one count. The chain has TRBV9 and TRBJ2-1, with TRBD2 matching 14 bases. CDR1 and CDR2 (germline): SGDLS, YYNGEE. The CDR3 is made up of 21 amino acids. V was clipped by 0 bases and J by 5 bases; unmatched bases: 16. CDR3 residues: CASSVEGVWGTSGRFNNEQFF. CDR3 DNA: TGTGCCAGCAGCGTAGAAGGGGTTTGGGGGACTAGCGGGAGATTCAACAATGAGCAGTTCTTC.

The V call is TRBV7-2, the J call TRBJ1-1; a weak D match, TRBD1 (6 bases). The V gene lost 4 bases and the J gene lost 5 bases, with 11 bases spanning the gap. Germline values: CDR1 SGHTA, CDR2 FQGNSA. The CDR3 length is 13 residues. The CDR3 here is CASSSQGRTEAFF. In nucleotides, the CDR3 is TGTGCCAGCAGCTCACAGGGAAGAACTGAAGCTTTCTTT.

The J gene is TRBJ1-2, the V gene TRBV2, with 8 positions matching TRBD1. The CDR3 sequence is 14 residues long. Per germline, CDR1 SNHLY and CDR2 FYNNEI. J gave up 4 bases and V 5 bases, and 6 bases lay outside the gene matches. The CDR3 sequence is CASSTRQGSYGYTF. In nucleotides, the CDR3 is TGTGCCAGCAGTACCCGACAGGGGAGCTATGGCTACACCTTC.

This chain joins TRBV7-6 and TRBJ2-1, with TRBD2 matching over 7 bases. The germline V gene has CDR1 SGHVS and CDR2 FNYEAQ. The CDR3 runs to 15 residues. V gave up 6 bases and J gave up 0 bases; unmatched junction bases: 5. As DNA, the CDR3 is TGTGCCAGCAGAGGGCGGGAGAGCTCCTACAATGAGCAGTTCTTC. It yields the protein CASRGRESSYNEQFF. Full variable domain (rest looked up from reference TRBV7-6 and TRBJ2-1): GAGVSQSPRYKVTKRGQDVALRCDPISGHVSLYWYRQALGQGPEFLTYFNYEAQQDKSGLPNDRFSAERPEGSISTLTIQRTEQRDSAMYRCASRGRESSYNEQFFGPGTRLTVL.

The J gene is TRBJ2-1, the V gene TRBV7-2, with 10 bases that match TRBD1. V lost 2 bases and J lost 1; bases outside the gene matches: 5. Germline V CDR1 and CDR2: SGHTA, FQGNSA. CDR3 length: 17 amino acids. CDR3 in amino acids: CASSLRRTGGSYNEQFF. CDR3 nucleotides: TGTGCCAGCAGCTTAAGGCGGACAGGGGGGTCCTACAATGAGCAGTTCTTC.

This clone appeared a single time. V is TRBV27 and J is TRBJ2-7, with a weak D call TRBD1 (6 bases). This CDR3 has 17 residues. Germline V gene lookup returns CDR1 MNHEY and CDR2 SMNVEV (reference sequence). Deletions cut 6 bases from V and 4 bases from J, with 25 bases between. CDR3 protein: CASSPQRDTVVSYEQYF. The CDR3 DNA is TGTGCCAGCAGCCCACAGAGGGACACCGTCGTTTCGTACGAGCAGTACTTC.

This rearrangement joins TRBV30 to TRBJ2-1, with a possible D match to TRBD1 (6 bases). V lost 2 bases and J 9 bases, leaving 20 bases between the germline ends. This CDR3 spans 15 amino acids. CDR1 is GTSNPN, CDR2 SVGIG, per germline (reference sequence). CDR3 sequence: CAWSIWGLEGREQFF. The CDR3, as DNA: TGTGCCTGGAGTATCTGGGGGCTCGAGGGCCGTGAGCAGTTCTTC.

The chain couples TRBV18 to TRBJ1-4; tentatively, D is TRBD1 (6 bases). Germline assignment: CDR1 KGHSH and CDR2 LQKENI. The V end lost 3 bases, the J end lost 7 bases, and 9 bases lay between the germline ends. The CDR3 extends over 13 amino acids. The CDR3, as DNA: TGTGCCAGCTCACCCCGACAGGCTGAAAAACTGTTTTTT. Amino acid sequence: CASSPRQAEKLFF.

This sequence joins TRBV27 and TRBJ1-2; no firm D call. Looked up from germline, CDR1 is MNHEY and CDR2 is SMNVEV (reference sequence). The V gene lost 5 bases and the J gene lost 4 bases, with 20 bases spanning the gap. The CDR3 has 16 amino acids. The CDR3 DNA follows: TGTGCCAGCAGTCCCAACTCGGGAAGAGTCCCCTATGGCTACACCTTC. Amino acids: CASSPNSGRVPYGYTF.

This clone came up a few times. The rearrangement uses TRBV27 and TRBJ1-4; 9 nucleotides match TRBD1. J gave up 3 bases and V 7 bases, and 3 bases lay outside the gene matches. Germline CDR1 and CDR2: MNHEY and SMNVEV (reference sequence). The length of the CDR3 is 14 residues. CDR3 in amino acids: CASTYRGPNEKLFF. The CDR3 bases are TGTGCCAGCACATACAGGGGGCCTAATGAAAAACTGTTTTTT.

V and J are TRBV6-1 and TRBJ2-1; 10 nucleotides agree with TRBD1. This CDR3 is 15 amino acids long. CDR1 is MNHNS and CDR2 is SASEGT in the germline V gene. The ends lost 2 bases at V and 10 bases at J; junction bases unmatched: 8. The CDR3 sequence: CASSELTGGLGEQFF. The DNA of the CDR3 is TGTGCCAGCAGTGAATTGACAGGGGGCCTTGGAGAGCAGTTCTTC.

V and J are TRBV5-1 and TRBJ1-4, with TRBD1 matching over 7 bases. Per the germline V gene, CDR1 is SGHRS and CDR2 is YFSETQ. Trimming took 3 bases from V and 7 from J; bases not matched to a gene: 9. CDR3 length: 15 amino acids. The chain's CDR3 is CASSSTGTETEKLFF. The CDR3 region has the DNA TGCGCCAGCAGCTCAACCGGGACAGAAACTGAAAAACTGTTTTTT.

The chain couples TRBV2 to TRBJ2-5; 13 bases are shared with TRBD2. The V gene's germline CDR1 is SNHLY and CDR2 FYNNEI. This CDR3 region has 15 residues. The junction had 3 bases not matched to a gene; V was cut back by 3 bases and J by 5 bases. The CDR3 DNA follows: TGTGCCAGCAGTGACGGGGGACTAGCGGGGGAGACCCAGTACTTC. Its translation is CASSDGGLAGETQYF.

This chain joins TRBV6-5 and TRBJ2-4, with 12 bases that match TRBD2. CDR1 and CDR2 from the germline V gene are MNHEY and SVGAGI. The CDR3 is 15 residues long. Losses at the gene ends were 6 bases for V and 6 bases for J; bases not matched to a gene: 6. The CDR3 coding sequence is TGTGCCAGCAGCCGACTAGCGGGAGCTGGAAACATTCAGTACTTC. It is translated as CASSRLAGAGNIQYF.

In DNA form, the CDR3 reads TGTGCCAGCAGCCGGACTCAGGGGCTCGCTGGGGCCAACGTCCTGACTTTC. This gives the protein CASSRTQGLAGANVLTF. The chain combines TRBV7-8 with TRBJ2-6; D might be TRBD1 (6 bases). V was clipped by 5 bases and J by 2 bases, with 16 bases between them. This CDR3 region has 17 residues. Germline V gene data show CDR1 as SGHVS and CDR2 as FQNEAQ.

The chain employs TRBV4-1 and TRBJ2-7, with D possibly being TRBD2 (5 bases). Germline V gives CDR1 MGHRA, CDR2 YSYEKL. The CDR3 loop spans 15 amino acids. The V end was cut by 0 bases, the J end by 4 bases, with 13 bases between. The CDR3 nucleotides are TGCGCCAGCAGCCAAGAGGAGCGGCAGGATTACGAGCAGTACTTC. This sequence encodes CASSQEERQDYEQYF.

The CDR3 is CAAAKNTGELFF. Here the CDR3 DNA reads TGTGCCGCCGCTAAGAACACCGGGGAGCTGTTTTTT. The rearrangement joins TRBV19 to TRBJ2-2; no firm D call. Per the germline V gene, CDR1 is LNHDA and CDR2 is SQIVND (reference sequence). Trimming removed 11 bases at V and 1 base at J, with 8 bases between. The CDR3 runs to 12 residues.

The rearrangement links TRBV7-3 to TRBJ2-1, with 7 bases identical to TRBD2. Germline CDR1 SGHTA, CDR2 FQGTGA. The trim removed 1 base at V and 0 bases at J, leaving 12 bases unmatched. This CDR3 contains 19 residues. CDR3 coding DNA: TGTGCCAGCAGCTTAAGGCCGGGGAGCGGGACCCTCTCCTACAATGAGCAGTTCTTC. This sequence encodes CASSLRPGSGTLSYNEQFF.